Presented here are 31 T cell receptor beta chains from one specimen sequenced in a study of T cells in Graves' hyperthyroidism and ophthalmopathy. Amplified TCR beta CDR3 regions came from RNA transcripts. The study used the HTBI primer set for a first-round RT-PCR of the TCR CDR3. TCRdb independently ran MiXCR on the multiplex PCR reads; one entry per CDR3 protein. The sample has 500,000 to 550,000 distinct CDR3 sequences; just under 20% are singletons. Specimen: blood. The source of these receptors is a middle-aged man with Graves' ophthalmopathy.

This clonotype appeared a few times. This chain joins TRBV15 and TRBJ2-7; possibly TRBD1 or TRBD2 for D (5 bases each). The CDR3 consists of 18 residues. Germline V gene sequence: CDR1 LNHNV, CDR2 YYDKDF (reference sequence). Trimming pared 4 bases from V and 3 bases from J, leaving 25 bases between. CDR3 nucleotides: TGTGCCACCAGCAAAGGCCCGTCGGGGCAGAGCGTTCACTACGAGCAGTACTTC. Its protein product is CATSKGPSGQSVHYEQYF.

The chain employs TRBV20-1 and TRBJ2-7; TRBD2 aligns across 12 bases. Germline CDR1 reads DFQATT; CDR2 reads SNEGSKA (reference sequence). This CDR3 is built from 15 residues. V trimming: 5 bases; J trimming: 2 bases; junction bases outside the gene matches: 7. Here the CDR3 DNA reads TGCAGTGCTGATGGACTAGCGGGAACCCCCTACGAGCAGTACTTC. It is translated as CSADGLAGTPYEQYF.

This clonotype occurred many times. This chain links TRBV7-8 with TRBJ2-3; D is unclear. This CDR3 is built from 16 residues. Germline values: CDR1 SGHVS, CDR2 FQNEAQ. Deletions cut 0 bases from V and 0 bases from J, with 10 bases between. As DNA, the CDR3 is TGTGCCAGCAGCTTAGCGGAGTTGATGAGCACAGATACGCAGTATTTT. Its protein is CASSLAELMSTDTQYF.

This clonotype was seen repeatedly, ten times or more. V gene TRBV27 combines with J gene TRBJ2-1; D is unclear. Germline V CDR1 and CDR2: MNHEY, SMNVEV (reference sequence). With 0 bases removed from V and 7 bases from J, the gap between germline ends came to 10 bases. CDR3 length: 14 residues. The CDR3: CASSLSGLANEQFF. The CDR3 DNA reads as TGTGCCAGCAGTTTATCCGGGCTGGCAAATGAGCAGTTCTTC.

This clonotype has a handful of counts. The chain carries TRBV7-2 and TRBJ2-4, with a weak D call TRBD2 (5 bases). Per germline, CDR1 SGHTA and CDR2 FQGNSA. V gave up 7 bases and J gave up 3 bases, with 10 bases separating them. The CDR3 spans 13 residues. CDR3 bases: TGTGCCAGCAAATCAGGAGGCAAAAACATTCAGTACTTC. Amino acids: CASKSGGKNIQYF.

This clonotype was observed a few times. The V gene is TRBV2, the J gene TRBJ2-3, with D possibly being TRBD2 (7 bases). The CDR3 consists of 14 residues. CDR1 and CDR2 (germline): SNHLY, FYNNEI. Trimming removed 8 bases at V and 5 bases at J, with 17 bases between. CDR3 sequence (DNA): TGTGCCAGCTCCGCGGGGGCGCCAGTAGATACGCAGTATTTT. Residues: CASSAGAPVDTQYF.

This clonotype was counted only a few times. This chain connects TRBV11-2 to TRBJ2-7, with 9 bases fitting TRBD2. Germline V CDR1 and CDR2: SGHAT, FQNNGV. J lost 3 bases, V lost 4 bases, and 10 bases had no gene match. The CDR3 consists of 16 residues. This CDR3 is CASSSIRLADYYEQYF. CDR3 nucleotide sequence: TGTGCCAGCAGCTCCATACGACTAGCGGACTACTACGAGCAGTACTTC.

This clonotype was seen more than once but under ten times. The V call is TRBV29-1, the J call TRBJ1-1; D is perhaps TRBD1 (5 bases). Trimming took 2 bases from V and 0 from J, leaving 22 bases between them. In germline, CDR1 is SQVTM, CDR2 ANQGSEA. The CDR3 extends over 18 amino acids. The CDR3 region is CSVELKGTGRFLNTEAFF. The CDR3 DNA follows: TGCAGCGTTGAACTGAAAGGGACCGGTCGCTTTTTGAACACTGAAGCTTTCTTT.

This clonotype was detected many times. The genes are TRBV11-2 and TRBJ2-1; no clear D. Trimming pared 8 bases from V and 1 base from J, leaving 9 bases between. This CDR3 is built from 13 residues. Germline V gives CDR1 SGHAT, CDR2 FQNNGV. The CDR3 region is CASRHFSYNEQFF. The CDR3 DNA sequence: TGTGCCAGCCGACATTTTTCCTACAATGAGCAGTTCTTC.

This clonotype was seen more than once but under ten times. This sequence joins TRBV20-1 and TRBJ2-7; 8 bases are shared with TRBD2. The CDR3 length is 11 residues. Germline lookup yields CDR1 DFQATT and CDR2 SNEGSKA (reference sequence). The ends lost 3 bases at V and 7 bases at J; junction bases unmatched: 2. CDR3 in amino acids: CSASGGGEQYF. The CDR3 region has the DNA TGCAGTGCTAGCGGGGGGGGGGAGCAGTACTTC.

CDR3 DNA sequence: TGCAGCGTTGTGGGACAGGGGAACGAAAAACTGTTTTTT. Translated: CSVVGQGNEKLFF. The chain has TRBV29-1 and TRBJ1-4; 10 positions match TRBD1. Per germline, CDR1 SQVTM and CDR2 ANQGSEA. The CDR3 spans 13 residues. V lost 4 bases to trimming and J lost 8 bases; unmatched junction nucleotides: 4.

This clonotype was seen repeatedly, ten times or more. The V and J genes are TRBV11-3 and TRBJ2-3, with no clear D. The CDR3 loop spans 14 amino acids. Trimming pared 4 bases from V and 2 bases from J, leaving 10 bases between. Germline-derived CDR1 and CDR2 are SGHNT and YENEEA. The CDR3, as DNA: TGTGCCAGCAGCTCCGGTACTGTCACAGATACGCAGTATTTT. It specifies CASSSGTVTDTQYF.

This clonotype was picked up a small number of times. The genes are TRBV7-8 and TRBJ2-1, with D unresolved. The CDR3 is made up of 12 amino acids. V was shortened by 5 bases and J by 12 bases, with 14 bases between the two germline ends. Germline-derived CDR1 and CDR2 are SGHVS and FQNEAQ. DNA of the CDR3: TGTGCCAGCAGCCCATATAATAGAGGGCAGTTCTTC. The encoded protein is CASSPYNRGQFF.

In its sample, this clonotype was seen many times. The CDR3 bases are TGTGCCAGCAGTGAATCGGGCAGGGGTTACGAGCAGTACTTC. It translates to CASSESGRGYEQYF. The J gene is TRBJ2-7, the V gene TRBV25-1; D is possibly TRBD1 (6 bases). Germline loops: CDR1 MGHDK, CDR2 SYGVNS. The CDR3 spans 14 residues. The V end lost 1 base, the J end lost 4 bases, and 11 bases lay between the germline ends.

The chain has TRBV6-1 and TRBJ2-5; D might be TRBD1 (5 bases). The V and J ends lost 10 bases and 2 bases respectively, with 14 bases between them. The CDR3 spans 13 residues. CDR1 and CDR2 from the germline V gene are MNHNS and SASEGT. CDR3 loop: CATGGAAQETQYF. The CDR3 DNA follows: TGTGCCACCGGTGGGGCGGCTCAAGAGACCCAGTACTTC.

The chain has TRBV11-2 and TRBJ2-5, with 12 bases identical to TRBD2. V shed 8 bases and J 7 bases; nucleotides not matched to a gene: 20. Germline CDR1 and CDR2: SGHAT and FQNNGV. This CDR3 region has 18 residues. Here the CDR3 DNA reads TGTGCCAGCGGATACCCCCCTACCCCGACTAGCGGGAGAGTGACCCAGTACTTC. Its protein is CASGYPPTPTSGRVTQYF.

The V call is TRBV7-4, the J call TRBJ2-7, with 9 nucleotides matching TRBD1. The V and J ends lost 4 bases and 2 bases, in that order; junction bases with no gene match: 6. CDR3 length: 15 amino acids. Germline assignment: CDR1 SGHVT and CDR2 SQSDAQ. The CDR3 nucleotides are TGTGCCAGCAGCTGGGACAGGGAATTTCCCTACGAGCAGTACTTC. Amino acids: CASSWDREFPYEQYF.

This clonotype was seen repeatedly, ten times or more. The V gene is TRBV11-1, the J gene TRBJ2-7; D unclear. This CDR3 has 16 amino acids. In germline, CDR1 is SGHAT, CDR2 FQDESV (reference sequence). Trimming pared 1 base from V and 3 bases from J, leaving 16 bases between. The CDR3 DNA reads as TGTGCCAGCAGCTTAGTACGGTCAACTGGGATCTACGAGCAGTACTTC. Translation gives CASSLVRSTGIYEQYF.

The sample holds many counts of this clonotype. CDR3 coding DNA: TGCGCCAGCAGCACAAGACCGGCCGGGGCTAGCGGGGGGGCCTACGAGCAGTACTTC. Encoded protein: CASSTRPAGASGGAYEQYF. The chain joins TRBV5-1 to TRBJ2-7, with 12 nucleotides matching TRBD2. J gave up 2 bases and V 4 bases, and 16 bases lay outside the gene matches. Germline V gene sequence: CDR1 SGHRS, CDR2 YFSETQ. This CDR3 contains 19 residues.

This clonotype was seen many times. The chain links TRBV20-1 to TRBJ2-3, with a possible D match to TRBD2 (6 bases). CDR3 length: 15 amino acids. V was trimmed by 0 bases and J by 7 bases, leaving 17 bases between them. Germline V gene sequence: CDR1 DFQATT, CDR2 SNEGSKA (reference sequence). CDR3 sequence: CSARDSRLGLYTQYF. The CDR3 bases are TGCAGTGCTAGAGATTCGAGACTAGGGTTGTATACGCAGTATTTT.

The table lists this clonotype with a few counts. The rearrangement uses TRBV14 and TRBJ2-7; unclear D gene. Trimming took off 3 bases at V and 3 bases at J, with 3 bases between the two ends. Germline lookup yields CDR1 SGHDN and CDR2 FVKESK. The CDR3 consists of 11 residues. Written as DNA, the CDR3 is TGTGCCAGCAGCCACGGCTACGAGCAGTACTTC. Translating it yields CASSHGYEQYF. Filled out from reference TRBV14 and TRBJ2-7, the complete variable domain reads EAGVTQFPSHSVIEKGQTVTLRCDPISGHDNLYWYRRVMGKEIKFLLHFVKESKQDESGMPNNRFLAERTGGTYSTLKVQPAELEDSGVYFCASSHGYEQYFGPGTRLTVT.

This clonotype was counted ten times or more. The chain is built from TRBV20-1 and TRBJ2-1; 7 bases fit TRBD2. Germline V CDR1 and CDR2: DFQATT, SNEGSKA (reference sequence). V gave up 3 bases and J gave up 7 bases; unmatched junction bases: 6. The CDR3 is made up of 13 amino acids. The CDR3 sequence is CSARRLGGNEQFF. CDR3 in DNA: TGCAGTGCTAGGAGGCTGGGAGGGAATGAGCAGTTCTTC.

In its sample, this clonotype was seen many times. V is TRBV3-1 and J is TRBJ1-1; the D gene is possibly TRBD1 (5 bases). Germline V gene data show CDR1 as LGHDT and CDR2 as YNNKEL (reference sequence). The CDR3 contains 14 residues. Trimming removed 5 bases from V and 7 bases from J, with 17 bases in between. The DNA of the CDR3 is TGTGCCAGCAGCACCCGGGACGGCCTAAGTGAAGCTTTCTTT. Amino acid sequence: CASSTRDGLSEAFF. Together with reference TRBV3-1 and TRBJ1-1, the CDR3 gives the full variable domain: DTAVSQTPKYLVTQMGNDKSIKCEQNLGHDTMYWYKQDSKKFLKIMFSYNNKELIINETVPNRFSPKSPDKAHLNLHINSLELGDSAVYFCASSTRDGLSEAFFGQGTRLTVV.

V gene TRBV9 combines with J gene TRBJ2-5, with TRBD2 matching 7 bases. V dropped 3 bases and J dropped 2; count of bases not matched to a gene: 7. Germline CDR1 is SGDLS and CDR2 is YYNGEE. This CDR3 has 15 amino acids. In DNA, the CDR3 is TGTGCCAGCAGCGCCTCGCGGGGGAAACAAGAGACCCAGTACTTC. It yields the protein CASSASRGKQETQYF.

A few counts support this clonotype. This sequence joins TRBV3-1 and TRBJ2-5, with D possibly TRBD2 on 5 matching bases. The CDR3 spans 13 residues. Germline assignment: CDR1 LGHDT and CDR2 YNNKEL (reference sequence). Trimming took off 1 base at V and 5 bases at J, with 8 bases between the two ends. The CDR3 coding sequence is TGTGCCAGCAGCCAAGCAACGGGGGAGACCCAGTACTTC. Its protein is CASSQATGETQYF.

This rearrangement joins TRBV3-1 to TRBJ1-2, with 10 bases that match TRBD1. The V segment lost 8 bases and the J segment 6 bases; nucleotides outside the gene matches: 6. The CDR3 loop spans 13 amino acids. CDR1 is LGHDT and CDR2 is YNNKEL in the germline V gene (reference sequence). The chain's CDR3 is CASGLGTGDGYTF. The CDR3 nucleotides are TGTGCCAGCGGCCTTGGGACAGGGGATGGCTACACCTTC. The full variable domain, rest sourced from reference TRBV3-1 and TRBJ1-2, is DTAVSQTPKYLVTQMGNDKSIKCEQNLGHDTMYWYKQDSKKFLKIMFSYNNKELIINETVPNRFSPKSPDKAHLNLHINSLELGDSAVYFCASGLGTGDGYTFGSGTRLTVV.

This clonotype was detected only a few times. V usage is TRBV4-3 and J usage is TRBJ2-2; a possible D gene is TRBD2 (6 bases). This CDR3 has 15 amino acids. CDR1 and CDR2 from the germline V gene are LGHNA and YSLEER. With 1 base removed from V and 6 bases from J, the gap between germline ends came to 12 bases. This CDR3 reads CASSQVAGLAGELFF. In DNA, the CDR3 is TGCGCCAGCAGCCAAGTTGCGGGACTGGCCGGGGAGCTGTTTTTT.

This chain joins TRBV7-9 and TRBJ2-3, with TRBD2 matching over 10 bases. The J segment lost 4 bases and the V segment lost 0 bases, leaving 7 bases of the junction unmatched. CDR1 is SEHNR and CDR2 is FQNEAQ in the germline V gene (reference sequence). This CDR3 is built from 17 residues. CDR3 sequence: CASSLASLAGVADTQYF. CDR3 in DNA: TGTGCCAGCAGCTTAGCGAGTCTAGCGGGAGTTGCAGATACGCAGTATTTT.

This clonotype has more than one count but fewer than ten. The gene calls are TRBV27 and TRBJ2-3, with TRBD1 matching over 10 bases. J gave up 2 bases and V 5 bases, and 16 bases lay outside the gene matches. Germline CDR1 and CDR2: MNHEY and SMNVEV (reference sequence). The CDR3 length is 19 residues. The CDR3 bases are TGTGCCAGCAGTCTGCAAACCGGGACAGGGGTTTTATCCACAGATACGCAGTATTTT. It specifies CASSLQTGTGVLSTDTQYF.

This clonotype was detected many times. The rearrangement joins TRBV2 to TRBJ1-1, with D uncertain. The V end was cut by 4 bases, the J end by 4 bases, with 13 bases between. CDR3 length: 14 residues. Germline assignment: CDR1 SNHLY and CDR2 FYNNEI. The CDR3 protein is CASSGGGRSTEAFF. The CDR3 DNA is TGTGCCAGCAGTGGCGGTGGTCGTAGCACTGAAGCTTTCTTT.

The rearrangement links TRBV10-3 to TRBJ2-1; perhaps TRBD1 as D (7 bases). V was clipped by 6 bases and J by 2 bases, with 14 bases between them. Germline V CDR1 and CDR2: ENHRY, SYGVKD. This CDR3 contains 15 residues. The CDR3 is CAIRGSRGAYNEQFF. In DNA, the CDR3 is TGTGCCATCAGGGGGAGCAGGGGGGCCTACAATGAGCAGTTCTTC.